Presented here are 3 T cell receptor beta chains from one specimen sequenced in a study of cytomegalovirus exposure and HLA in healthy donors. The repertoire was sequenced with immunoSEQ multiplex PCR; TCRdb's copy has only in-frame clones and lacks some. Among about 160,000 clones listed, around four fifths were seen once. Sequencing was carried out using PBMCs. Source of these receptors: a man younger than 40 in good health and CMV-seropositive.

With respect to this clone: An end of the junction differs from the germline gene, which may be a read error. The chain recombines TRBV7-9 with TRBJ2-2; the D gene is possibly TRBD1 (5 bases). The germline CDR1 and CDR2 sequences are SEHNR and FQNEAQ (reference sequence). This CDR3 has 15 residues. CDR3: CASSLWAGNPGELFF. In nucleotides, the CDR3 is TGTGCCAGCAGCTTATGGGCAGGGAACCCCGGGGAGCTGTTTTTT. The full variable domain, completed using reference TRBV7-9 and TRBJ2-2, is DTGVSQNPRHKITKRGQNVTFRCDPISEHNRLYWYRQTLGQGPEFLTYFQNEAQLEKSRLLSDRFSAERPKGSFSTLEIQRTEQGDSAMYLCASSLWAGNPGELFFGEGSRLTVL.

The chain links TRBV25-1 to TRBJ2-1, with TRBD2 identical over 7 bases. The V gene end was trimmed by 4 bases and the J gene end by 4 bases; junction bases not matched to a gene: 7. The CDR3 runs 15 residues. CDR1 and CDR2 (germline): MGHDK, SYGVNS. DNA for the CDR3: TGTGCCAGCAGTGTACCGGGGGGTTTTTACAATGAGCAGTTCTTC. Translated: CASSVPGGFYNEQFF.

This chain links TRBV5-1 with TRBJ2-1; TRBD2 aligns across 14 bases. The CDR3 has 16 amino acids. Germline CDR1 SGHRS, CDR2 YFSETQ. J gave up 9 bases and V 3 bases, and 8 bases lay outside the gene matches. As DNA, the CDR3 is TGCGCCAGCAGCTGGCGACTAGCGGGGGGGCTGAGTGAGCAGTTCTTC. Translating it yields CASSWRLAGGLSEQFF.